This TCR beta chain was recovered during a study of blood T cell repertoires in COVID-19. Across the study: PBMCs, B-cell-depleted T cells, or T cells provided the cDNA or gDNA that made up the material.

There are 15 residues in the CDR3. V lost 3 bases, J lost 3 bases, and 14 bases lay in between. Germline CDR1 SGHNT, CDR2 YYREEE (reference sequence). Methods used by the authors: Nucleated cell counts were estimated from reference gene primer amplification. Assay used: immunoSEQ multiplex PCR; TCRdb lists only in-frame clones, some missing. V and J calls plus clone size are reproduced from that table; the DNA served to infer D and trimming. The data hold some 130,000 clones, with 90% observed a single time. This clonotype was obtained from a man aged 50 to 60 with active COVID-19. Material for sequencing was peripheral blood. The rearrangement joins TRBV5-4 to TRBJ2-3, with D perhaps matching TRBD1 (5 bases). CDR3 DNA sequence: TGTGCCAGCAGCTCGGACATCCCCGGAACAGATACGCAGTATTTT. Protein sequence: CASSSDIPGTDTQYF.